This entry lists 22 T cell receptor beta chains sequenced from one sample in a study of CD8 T cells in ankylosing spondylitis. Study results and limitations: What seemed typical of ankylosing spondylitis blood was a TCR beta motif built from roughly eight highly homologous variants.

In TCRdb, the 5' RACE reads were re-called with MiXCR into one record per CDR3 protein. Of fewer than 550,000 distinct CDR3 sequences in the sample, less than 6% were seen once. Their antigens are not known. Sequencing input: blood, either unsorted or a sorted T cell fraction (not recorded which). Every receptor here comes from a male donor with ankylosing spondylitis.

This clonotype was found many times. The rearrangement links TRBV28 to TRBJ1-1; D might be TRBD1 (5 bases). CDR1 is MDHEN, CDR2 SYDVKM, per germline. The V gene lost 8 bases and the J gene lost 3 bases, with 10 bases spanning the gap. The CDR3 runs 12 residues. The CDR3 loop is CASDREYTEAFF. DNA of the CDR3: TGTGCCAGCGACAGAGAATACACTGAAGCTTTCTTT.

V and J are TRBV4-2 and TRBJ2-7, with D possibly TRBD1 on 6 matching bases. The CDR3 totals 19 residues. The germline gives CDR1 LGHNA, CDR2 YNFKEQ. Trimming removed 1 base from V and 3 bases from J, with 25 bases in between. CDR3 DNA: TGTGCCAGCAGCCAAGCTCATTTTTCCAGGGGCCCTTATTTCTACGAGCAGTACTTC. Translated, it gives CASSQAHFSRGPYFYEQYF.

This rearrangement joins TRBV15 to TRBJ2-2; D gene ambiguous. The CDR3 runs 14 residues. Germline lookup yields CDR1 LNHNV and CDR2 YYDKDF (reference sequence). V lost 2 bases and J lost 7, with 11 bases in between. CDR3 nucleotide sequence: TGTGCCACCAGCAGAAAGAGAAGGGACGGGGAGCTGTTTTTT. Its translation: CATSRKRRDGELFF.

This clonotype was detected ten times or more. The rearrangement uses TRBV7-3 and TRBJ1-1, with TRBD1 matching over 7 bases. The CDR3 sequence is 16 residues long. Looked up from germline, CDR1 is SGHTA and CDR2 is FQGTGA. V lost 2 bases, J lost 3 bases, and 9 bases stayed unmatched. The chain's CDR3 is CASSLGPGGSDTEAFF. CDR3 coding DNA: TGTGCCAGCAGCTTAGGCCCAGGGGGTTCGGACACTGAAGCTTTCTTT.

The gene calls are TRBV30 and TRBJ2-2; D not resolved. This CDR3 has 11 residues. The V gene's germline CDR1 is GTSNPN and CDR2 SVGIG (reference sequence). The V end lost 2 bases, the J end lost 6 bases, and 4 bases lay between the germline ends. The CDR3 region has the DNA TGTGCCTGGAGTTGGGCCGGGGAGCTGTTTTTT. Amino acids: CAWSWAGELFF. The variable domain in full, completed from reference TRBV30 and TRBJ2-2, reads SQTIHQWPATLVQPVGSPLSLECTVEGTSNPNLYWYRQAAGRGLQLLFYSVGIGQISSEVPQNLSASRPQDRQFILSSKKLLLSDSGFYLCAWSWAGELFFGEGSRLTVL.

The sample holds many counts of this clonotype. The chain uses TRBV18 and TRBJ2-7; possible D gene TRBD2, 5 bases. The CDR3 covers 14 residues. Germline CDR1 KGHSH, CDR2 LQKENI. V was shortened by 5 bases and J by 6 bases, with 17 bases between the two germline ends. CDR3 bases: TGTGCCAGCTCATCTTCTCGCCGGGGTCGCGAGCAGTACTTC. Its translation is CASSSSRRGREQYF. The entire variable domain, with the rest obtained from reference TRBV18 and TRBJ2-7, is as follows: NAGVMQNPRHLVRRRGQEARLRCSPMKGHSHVYWYRQLPEEGLKFMVYLQKENIIDESGMPKERFSAEFPKEGPSILRIQQVVRGDSAAYFCASSSSRRGREQYFGPGTRLTVT.

The sample holds one count of this clonotype. Because the CDR3 is missing its conserved closing phenylalanine or tryptophan, this is likely a read error. The DNA is left out, because the CDR3 cannot be placed on it with certainty; the CDR3 is given as TCRdb lists it. The rearrangement uses TRBV7-2 and TRBJ2-5; TRBD1, as called in the table, went unchecked against the DNA. CDR1 is SGHTA and CDR2 is FQGNSA in the germline V gene. The CDR3 extends over 13 residues, inclusive of both ends. The CDR3: CASSRDRRGTQSL.

This clonotype was seen only a few times. V and J are TRBV27 and TRBJ2-1, with 7 bases matching TRBD1. V gave up 4 bases and J gave up 8 bases; unmatched junction bases: 17. CDR3 length equals 17 residues. CDR1 and CDR2 (germline): MNHEY, SMNVEV (reference sequence). The CDR3 loop reads CASSWSPGRGDRDEQFF. As DNA, the CDR3 is TGTGCCAGCAGTTGGAGCCCCGGCAGGGGTGACAGGGATGAGCAGTTCTTC.

The chain couples TRBV28 to TRBJ2-3; D is possibly TRBD2 (6 bases). Per the germline V gene, CDR1 is MDHEN and CDR2 is SYDVKM. The CDR3 is made up of 16 amino acids. Trimming cost V 1 base and J 7 bases, with 18 bases left between them. The CDR3 DNA sequence: TGTGCCAGCAGTTTATTGAGGGCCCGGGAGTTAAATACGCAGTATTTT. Translation: CASSLLRARELNTQYF.

This clonotype came up many times. CDR3 in amino acids: CASSFGTDTQYF. In DNA, the CDR3 is TGTGCCAGCAGCTTTGGGACAGATACGCAGTATTTT. This rearrangement joins TRBV7-2 to TRBJ2-3, with no clear D. Trimming took 3 bases from V and 3 from J, leaving 4 bases between them. The CDR3 loop spans 12 amino acids. Germline assignment: CDR1 SGHTA and CDR2 FQGNSA.

This clonotype was recorded at least ten times. CDR3 sequence reads: CASSGGRPGNTIYF. CDR3 sequence (DNA): TGCGCCAGCAGCGGAGGTCGGCCTGGAAACACCATATATTTT. The chain uses TRBV5-1 and TRBJ1-3; D is undetermined. V lost 4 bases and J 2 bases, leaving 10 bases between the germline ends. From germline, CDR1 is SGHRS and CDR2 YFSETQ. CDR3 length: 14 residues. The whole variable domain, remainder taken from reference TRBV5-1 and TRBJ1-3, is KAGVTQTPRYLIKTRGQQVTLSCSPISGHRSVSWYQQTPGQGLQFLFEYFSETQRNKGNFPGRFSGRQFSNSRSEMNVSTLELGDSALYLCASSGGRPGNTIYFGEGSWLTVV.

This clonotype was picked up many times. The rearrangement links TRBV20-1 to TRBJ2-1; 8 nucleotides line up with TRBD1. CDR3 length: 15 residues. CDR1 is DFQATT and CDR2 is SNEGSKA in the germline V gene (reference sequence). The junction had 13 bases not matched to a gene; V was cut back by 4 bases and J by 8 bases. The DNA for the CDR3 is TGCAGTGCTACCTCCCGGGACAGGACCAACGATGAGCAGTTCTTC. Its translation: CSATSRDRTNDEQFF.

In its sample, this clonotype was seen many times. The chain couples TRBV15 to TRBJ2-2; 7 bases are shared with TRBD2. The CDR3 is 17 amino acids. The germline V gene has CDR1 LNHNV and CDR2 YYDKDF (reference sequence). The V segment lost 0 bases and the J segment 0 bases; nucleotides outside the gene matches: 4. The CDR3: CATSRDRGTTNTGELFF. CDR3 nucleotide sequence: TGTGCCACCAGCAGAGATCGGGGGACTACGAACACCGGGGAGCTGTTTTTT.

This clonotype was found many times. The chain combines TRBV4-1 with TRBJ2-4, with D perhaps matching TRBD1 or TRBD2 (5 bases each). The V gene lost 1 base and the J gene lost 8 bases, with 15 bases spanning the gap. Looked up from germline, CDR1 is MGHRA and CDR2 is YSYEKL. The CDR3 is 15 amino acids. CDR3 sequence reads: CASSQVGGPTDIQYF. The CDR3 DNA follows: TGCGCCAGCAGCCAAGTTGGGGGACCGACGGACATTCAGTACTTC.

This clonotype was seen a few times. The chain couples TRBV4-3 to TRBJ2-1, with D tentatively TRBD2 (7 bases). The germline CDR1 and CDR2 sequences are LGHNA and YSLEER. The V end lost 0 bases, the J end lost 6 bases, and 18 bases lay between the germline ends. This CDR3 spans 17 amino acids. For the CDR3, the DNA is TGCGCCAGCAGCCAAGAAGGGGGGGGAGGGCAGGCCAATGAGCAGTTCTTC. Its translation is CASSQEGGGGQANEQFF.

This clonotype was counted between two and nine times. V and J are TRBV7-3 and TRBJ1-1, with 9 bases that match TRBD1. Germline CDR1 and CDR2: SGHTA and FQGTGA. The CDR3 has 15 amino acids. With V trimmed by 4 bases and J by 4 bases, 7 bases remained unmatched. The CDR3 sequence is CASSSFPGQGTEAFF. In DNA form, the CDR3 reads TGTGCCAGCAGCTCATTTCCGGGACAGGGCACTGAAGCTTTCTTT.

The table lists this clonotype with many counts. The chain joins TRBV29-1 to TRBJ1-2; TRBD1 matches 10 bases. The CDR3 spans 13 residues. Germline CDR1 SQVTM, CDR2 ANQGSEA. The V segment lost 6 bases and the J segment 8 bases; nucleotides outside the gene matches: 9. This chain's CDR3 is CSVGQGKRGGYTF. CDR3 DNA sequence: TGCAGCGTGGGACAGGGGAAACGTGGCGGCTACACCTTC.

This clonotype was observed many times. This chain links TRBV4-3 with TRBJ1-4, with 9 bases aligning to TRBD1. Germline CDR1 and CDR2: LGHNA and YSLEER. The CDR3 is 18 residues long. V lost 1 base and J lost 2; bases outside the gene matches: 8. CDR3 amino acids: CASSQVRTGEFTNEKLFF. The CDR3 DNA sequence: TGCGCCAGCAGCCAAGTTAGGACAGGGGAATTTACTAATGAAAAACTGTTTTTT.

This sequence joins TRBV15 and TRBJ2-7, with D hard to call. The CDR3 length is 13 residues. CDR1 and CDR2 (germline): LNHNV, YYDKDF (reference sequence). Trimming shortened V by 0 bases and J by 3 bases, and 6 bases separated the two germline ends. The CDR3 protein is CATSRDPDYEQYF. The CDR3, as DNA: TGTGCCACCAGCAGAGATCCGGACTACGAGCAGTACTTC.

This clonotype was seen ten or more times. The gene calls are TRBV5-1 and TRBJ2-3; 8 nucleotides match TRBD1. The V segment lost 2 bases and the J segment 3 bases; nucleotides outside the gene matches: 2. The germline CDR1 and CDR2 sequences are SGHRS and YFSETQ. This CDR3 has 14 residues. The CDR3 loop reads CASSFQGATDTQYF. The CDR3 bases are TGCGCCAGCAGCTTTCAGGGGGCGACAGATACGCAGTATTTT. Variable domain in full (rest from reference TRBV5-1 and TRBJ2-3): KAGVTQTPRYLIKTRGQQVTLSCSPISGHRSVSWYQQTPGQGLQFLFEYFSETQRNKGNFPGRFSGRQFSNSRSEMNVSTLELGDSALYLCASSFQGATDTQYFGPGTRLTVL.

This clonotype was seen repeatedly, ten times or more. This chain uses TRBV5-5 with TRBJ1-2; 7 nucleotides match TRBD1. J gave up 7 bases and V 0 bases, and 3 bases lay outside the gene matches. The germline V gene has CDR1 SGHKS and CDR2 YYEKEE (reference sequence). The CDR3 has 13 amino acids. The DNA for the CDR3 is TGTGCCAGCAGCTTGGGACAGGGAGCTGGCTACACCTTC. Translation: CASSLGQGAGYTF.

This chain uses TRBV4-3 with TRBJ2-7; unclear D gene. There are 14 residues in the CDR3. Trimming left V 0 bases short and J 0 bases short, with 6 bases between. CDR1 and CDR2 (germline): LGHNA, YSLEER. The CDR3 DNA reads TGCGCCAGCAGCCAAGATTCGGACTCCTACGAGCAGTACTTC. Protein product: CASSQDSDSYEQYF.